This is a list of T cell receptor beta chains from one sample in a study of blood T cell repertoires in COVID-19. Libraries were prepared by immunoSEQ multiplex PCR; TCRdb keeps only in-frame clonotypes and omits some of them. This sample has 150,000 to 200,000 clones, with approximately 90% found just once. Sequenced input: peripheral blood. The receptor set was obtained from a human donor in a cohort sampled during active COVID-19. Each CDR3 is given with its conserved first and last residue. D genes are given only for firm matches. Clone size appears in some rows only: once, few, many, or a class for an expanded clone.

V	D	J	size	DNA	CDR3
TRBV6-5	TRBD1	TRBJ2-3	-	TGTGCCAGCAGCCTTGGGACAGGGGGTGAAGATACGCAGTATTTT	CASSLGTGGEDTQYF
TRBV5-1	-	TRBJ2-1	-	TGCGCCAGCGCCGTCGGGGGGACACCCGAGAATGAGCAGTTCTTC	CASAVGGTPENEQFF
TRBV2	TRBD1	TRBJ2-5	once	TGTGCCAGCAGTGAAAGGGGGCTCGAGACCCAGTACTTC	CASSERGLETQYF
TRBV9	-	TRBJ1-4	-	TGTGCCAGCAGCGTCGGACAGTCAACTAATGAAAAACTGTTTTTT	CASSVGQSTNEKLFF
TRBV5-6	TRBD1	TRBJ1-2	-	TGTGCCAGCAGCTCAGGGGGCAACTATGGCTACACCTTC	CASSSGGNYGYTF
TRBV4-3	TRBD1	TRBJ2-7	-	TGCGCCAGCAGCCAAGCGACAGGGGGCATGCACGAGCAGTACTTC	CASSQATGGMHEQYF
TRBV11-2	TRBD1	TRBJ2-7	-	TGTGCCAGCAGCTGGACCGGGACAGGGACCTACGAGCAGTACTTC	CASSWTGTGTYEQYF
TRBV18	-	TRBJ1-4	-	TGTGCCAGCTCACCCCGACAGGCGAATACGGAAAAACTGTTTTTT	CASSPRQANTEKLFF
TRBV18	TRBD2	TRBJ2-7	-	TGTGCCAGCTCACCACGGTATAACATTGTGGGGACTAGTCCTGGGGACGAGCAGTACTTC	CASSPRYNIVGTSPGDEQYF
TRBV7-2	-	TRBJ1-6	-	TGTGCCAGCAGCTTGGGTTCGACGGGGTCACCCCTCCACTTT	CASSLGSTGSPLHF
TRBV27	TRBD2	TRBJ2-4	-	TGTGCCAGCAGAAGACTAGCGGGAGTACACATTCAGTACTTC	CASRRLAGVHIQYF